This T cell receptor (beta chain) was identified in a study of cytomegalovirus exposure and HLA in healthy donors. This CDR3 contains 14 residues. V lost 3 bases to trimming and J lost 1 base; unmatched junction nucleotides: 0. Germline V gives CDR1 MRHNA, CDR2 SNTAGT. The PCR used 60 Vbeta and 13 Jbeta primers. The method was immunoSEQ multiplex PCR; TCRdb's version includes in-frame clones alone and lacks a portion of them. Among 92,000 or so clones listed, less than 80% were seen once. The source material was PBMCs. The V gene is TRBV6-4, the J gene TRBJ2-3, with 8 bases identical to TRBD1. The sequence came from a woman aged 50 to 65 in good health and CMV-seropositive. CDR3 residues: CASSEQGGTDTQYF. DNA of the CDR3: TGTGCCAGCAGTGAACAGGGGGGCACAGATACGCAGTATTTT.